Listed below are T cell receptor beta chains from one sample, sequenced in a study of blood T cell repertoires in COVID-19. Profiled with immunoSEQ multiplex PCR; TCRdb holds only in-frame clones, not every one. The table lists under 300,000 clones, approximately 86% of them singletons. Sequenced input: peripheral blood. The source is a man aged 55 to 70 who had recovered from COVID-19. Each CDR3 is given with its conserved first and last residue. Each record gives: clone size, D gene, V gene, J gene, CDR3 protein, CDR3 DNA. D genes are given only for firm matches. Rows give clone size only sometimes, using once, few, many, or a class for an expanded clone.

>.|.|TRBV20-1|TRBJ2-1
CSVPDYNEQFF
TGCAGTGTTCCAGACTACAATGAGCAGTTCTTC
>.|.|TRBV30|TRBJ1-1
CAWRGGGENTEAFF
TGTGCCTGGAGGGGCGGAGGGGAGAACACTGAAGCTTTCTTT
>.|.|TRBV12-3/TRBV12-4|TRBJ2-7
CASSAGRVAKHSF
TGTGCCAGCAGCGCGGGTAGAGTTGCTAAGCACAGCTTC
>few|.|TRBV6-5|TRBJ1-1
CASTGTEAFF
TGTGCCAGCACTGGGACAGAAGCTTTCTTT
>.|TRBD1|TRBV19|TRBJ2-7
CASSMTGQFSYEQYF
TGTGCCAGTAGTATGACGGGACAGTTTTCCTACGAGCAGTACTTC
>.|.|TRBV18|TRBJ1-1
CASSPVAGVATEAFF
TGTGCCAGCTCACCCGTGGCCGGGGTCGCCACTGAAGCTTTCTTT
>.|.|TRBV7-9|TRBJ1-2
CASSLSGGYTF
TGTGCCAGCTCTCTATCTGGTGGCTACACCTTC
>once|TRBD1|TRBV4-2|TRBJ2-7
CASSRGETGSIEQYF
TGTGCCAGCAGCCGAGGTGAGACAGGGTCTATCGAGCAGTACTTC
>.|.|TRBV7-9|TRBJ1-6
CASSRGGSYNSPLHF
TGTGCCAGCAGCAGAGGGGGCTCCTATAATTCACCCCTCCACTTT
>.|.|TRBV6-1|TRBJ2-6
CASSDFRGANVLTF
TGTGCCAGCAGTGATTTCCGGGGGGCCAACGTCCTGACTTTC
>.|TRBD2|TRBV5-1|TRBJ2-5
CASSSQRGGETQYF
TGCGCCAGCAGCTCGCAGCGGGGTGGGGAGACCCAGTACTTC
>.|.|TRBV2|TRBJ2-3
CASSHEGHVTDTQYF
TGTGCCAGCAGTCACGAGGGACACGTCACAGATACGCAGTATTTT
>.|TRBD1|TRBV19|TRBJ2-1
CASSIGGQGTNEQFF
TGTGCCAGTAGTATAGGGGGACAGGGCACCAATGAGCAGTTCTTC
>.|.|TRBV6-5|TRBJ2-3
CASSQGFYSTDTQYF
TGTGCCAGCAGTCAGGGTTTCTATTCCACAGATACGCAGTATTTT
>.|.|TRBV21-1|TRBJ1-1
CASSTPCPTVPLDTEAFF
TGTGCCAGCAGCACACCCTGTCCGACAGTCCCCCTAGACACTGAAGCTTTCTTT
>.|.|TRBV13|TRBJ2-3
CASSLGGRTDTQYF
TGTGCCAGCAGCTTGGGGGGACGCACAGATACGCAGTATTTT
>once|TRBD2|TRBV18|TRBJ2-3
CASSPFSETGGHTQYF
TGTGCCAGCTCACCATTTTCAGAGACGGGGGGGCATACGCAGTATTTT
>.|TRBD2|TRBV2|TRBJ2-1
CATGLAGALNPYNEQFF
TGTGCCACTGGACTAGCGGGGGCCCTAAATCCATACAATGAGCAGTTCTTC
>few|TRBD1|TRBV7-8|TRBJ1-5
CASSFSQGGNQPQHF
TGTGCCAGCAGCTTTAGCCAGGGGGGCAATCAGCCCCAGCATTTT
>.|TRBD1|TRBV5-4|TRBJ2-6
CASSLVGQVSSGANVLTF
TGTGCCAGCAGCTTGGTGGGACAGGTTAGCTCTGGGGCCAACGTCCTGACTTTC
>.|.|TRBV28|TRBJ1-2
CASSLIASGYGYTF
TGTGCCAGCAGTTTAATAGCCTCCGGCTATGGCTACACCTTC
>.|TRBD1|TRBV7-6|TRBJ2-7
CASSLAQGASYEQYF
TGTGCCAGCAGCTTAGCACAGGGGGCTTCCTACGAGCAGTACTTC
>.|.|TRBV28|TRBJ2-2
CASSSPGRAGGELFF
TGTGCCAGCAGTTCTCCTGGCAGGGCAGGCGGGGAGCTGTTTTTT
>few|TRBD1|TRBV15|TRBJ1-1
CATSRDLGTANTEAFF
TGTGCCACCAGCAGAGACCTCGGGACAGCCAACACTGAAGCTTTCTTT
>.|TRBD1|TRBV5-6|TRBJ1-1
CASSFGTGGWEAFF
TGTGCCAGCAGCTTCGGGACAGGTGGATGGGAAGCTTTCTTT
>.|.|TRBV6-5|TRBJ1-6
CASSKGVGNSPLHF
TGTGCCAGCAGCAAGGGGGTAGGGAATTCACCCCTCCACTTT
>.|.|TRBV20-1|TRBJ2-1
CSASVGLSYNEQFF
TGCAGTGCTAGTGTGGGCCTCTCCTACAATGAGCAGTTCTTC
>.|TRBD1|TRBV6-1|TRBJ1-2
CASSEGDRENGYTF
TGTGCCAGCAGTGAAGGGGACAGGGAGAATGGCTACACCTTC
>.|TRBD2|TRBV9|TRBJ2-2
CASSETSGGGFNTGELFF
TGTGCCAGCAGCGAGACTAGCGGGGGCGGATTCAACACCGGGGAGCTGTTTTTT
>.|TRBD1|TRBV4-2|TRBJ2-2
CASSPPDRAGGELFF
TGTGCCAGCAGCCCCCCGGACAGGGCGGGCGGGGAGCTGTTTTTT
>.|TRBD2|TRBV2|TRBJ2-3
CASIFGLAGGTDTQYF
TGTGCCAGCATTTTCGGACTAGCGGGGGGCACAGATACGCAGTATTTT
>.|TRBD2|TRBV5-4|TRBJ2-5
CASSLRTSGRETQYF
TGTGCCAGCAGCTTAAGGACTAGCGGGAGAGAGACCCAGTACTTC
>.|TRBD1|TRBV7-9|TRBJ2-7
CASSIRDSRYEQYF
TGTGCCAGCAGCATAAGGGACAGCCGCTACGAGCAGTACTTC
>many|.|TRBV27|TRBJ1-6
CASSLSRGGSPLHF
TGTGCCAGCAGTTTATCCCGGGGAGGGTCACCCCTCCACTTT
>.|.|TRBV7-6|TRBJ2-1
CASSLLGGEGEQFF
TGTGCCAGCAGCTTATTAGGAGGTGAAGGTGAGCAGTTCTTC
>.|TRBD2|TRBV6-2/TRBV6-3|TRBJ2-6
CASSYGGLAGAGGANVLTF
TGTGCCAGCAGTTACGGCGGACTAGCGGGGGCGGGAGGGGCCAACGTCCTGACTTTC
>.|TRBD2|TRBV19|TRBJ2-7
CASSTVGTSGANPYEQYF
TGTGCCAGTAGTACGGTGGGGACTAGCGGGGCGAACCCCTACGAGCAGTACTTC
>few|TRBD1|TRBV7-8|TRBJ1-3
CASSTPGTDSGNTIYF
TGTGCCAGCAGCACCCCCGGGACAGACTCTGGAAACACCATATATTTT
>.|TRBD1|TRBV12-5|TRBJ2-3
CASGLNRGTGNSF
TGTGCTAGTGGTTTGAACCGTGGGACAGGGAATAGTTTT
>.|TRBD1|TRBV28|TRBJ1-2
CASSSTGRVGYTF
TGTGCCAGCAGTTCGACAGGGCGAGTCGGCTACACCTTC
>once|TRBD2|TRBV7-8|TRBJ2-2
CASSSPSVLAGEGAGELFF
TGTGCCAGCAGCTCCCCCAGCGTGCTAGCGGGGGAAGGTGCCGGGGAGCTGTTTTTT
>.|.|TRBV24-1|TRBJ2-4
CATRASSIQYF
TGTGCCACCAGGGCATCCAGCATTCAGTACTTC
>few|TRBD1|TRBV19|TRBJ1-5
CASSITGGNQPQHF
TGTGCCAGTAGTATTACAGGGGGCAATCAGCCCCAGCATTTT
>.|.|TRBV18|TRBJ2-7
CASSPVRPTYEQYF
TGTGCCAGCTCACCGGTGAGGCCCACCTACGAGCAGTACTTC
>.|.|TRBV14|TRBJ1-1
CASSPAADTEAFF
TGTGCCAGCAGCCCCGCAGCGGACACTGAAGCTTTCTTT
>.|.|TRBV6-5|TRBJ1-1
CASREMDVRAFF
TGTGCCAGCAGGGAGATGGATGTCCGGGCTTTCTTT
>.|.|TRBV5-1|TRBJ2-3
CASSPGTLAWDTQYF
TGCGCCAGCAGCCCGGGGACTCTTGCATGGGATACGCAGTATTTT
>.|.|TRBV7-8|TRBJ1-5
CASSRSDGNQPQHF
TGTGCCAGCAGCCGCTCAGACGGGAATCAGCCCCAGCATTTT
>.|TRBD2|TRBV5-1|TRBJ2-5
CASSLGGGQETQYF
TGCGCCAGCAGCTTGGGGGGGGGCCAAGAGACCCAGTACTTC